These 19 T cell receptor beta chains were sequenced from one sample in a study of blood T cells in healthy people across ages. Combining a sample-barcoded 5' primer with a J-beta primer mix, a second PCR ran for roughly 7 to 11 cycles. MiXCR, run by TCRdb on the 5' RACE reads, gives a single entry per CDR3 protein. The table lists 1.5 million to 2 million distinct CDR3 sequences, about 50% of them singletons, with 2.1% in the top ten. Sequenced input: blood. Receptors originate from a woman aged 40-49 years in good health.

This CDR3 is CASRPDRHQETQYF. CDR3 DNA: TGTGCCAGCAGACCAGACAGGCACCAAGAGACCCAGTACTTC. This chain joins TRBV2 and TRBJ2-5, with D perhaps TRBD1 (6 bases). V dropped 6 bases and J dropped 0 bases, with 11 bases sitting between them. This CDR3 is 14 amino acids long. CDR1 is SNHLY and CDR2 is FYNNEI in the germline V gene.

This clonotype has only a few counts. V usage is TRBV20-1 and J usage is TRBJ2-1; 10 nucleotides line up with TRBD2. The CDR3 extends over 15 amino acids. V was pared by 0 bases and J by 4 bases, with 3 bases of the junction left unmatched. CDR1 and CDR2 from the germline V gene are DFQATT and SNEGSKA (reference sequence). CDR3 residues: CSARDPSGGYNEQFF. The CDR3 region has the DNA TGCAGTGCTAGAGATCCTAGCGGGGGTTACAATGAGCAGTTCTTC.

This clonotype has a single count. A single base separates this from a much larger clone, so it may be a read error. The V gene is TRBV7-9, the J gene TRBJ1-1; D possibly corresponds to TRBD1 (6 bases). V lost 7 bases to trimming and J lost 1 base, with 7 bases between them. CDR3 length equals 12 residues. CDR1 SEHNR and CDR2 FQNEAQ come from the germline V gene (reference sequence). DNA for the CDR3: TGTGCCAGCACACAGGGGAACACTGAAGCTTTCTTT. Translating gives CASTQGNTEAFF.

In its sample, this clonotype was seen once. The chain couples TRBV3-1 to TRBJ2-7; no definite D call. CDR1 and CDR2 from the germline V gene are LGHDT and YNNKEL (reference sequence). The CDR3 consists of 13 residues. V was pared by 1 base and J by 3 bases, with 7 bases between. The chain's CDR3 is CASSQVTDYEQYF. The CDR3, as DNA: TGTGCCAGCAGCCAAGTCACAGACTACGAGCAGTACTTC.

The chain employs TRBV4-2 and TRBJ2-5, with TRBD2 identical over 10 bases. V shed 5 bases, J shed 2 bases, and the junction held 8 bases outside the gene matches. The CDR3 consists of 16 residues. Germline V gives CDR1 LGHNA, CDR2 YNFKEQ. CDR3 DNA: TGTGCCAGCAGCTCTCCTCCAGCGGGGGGGCAAGAGACCCAGTACTTC. Protein product: CASSSPPAGGQETQYF.

V usage is TRBV7-2 and J usage is TRBJ2-4, with unresolved D. The CDR3 has 14 amino acids. The germline V gene has CDR1 SGHTA and CDR2 FQGNSA. Trimming left V 1 base short and J 14 bases short, with 18 bases between. This CDR3 is CASSLDPQTLGKYF. CDR3 sequence (DNA): TGTGCCAGCAGCTTAGACCCCCAGACCCTAGGGAAGTACTTC.

This clonotype was counted only a few times. This chain uses TRBV20-1 with TRBJ2-3; 7 bases fit TRBD1. This CDR3 region has 13 residues. Per germline, CDR1 DFQATT and CDR2 SNEGSKA (reference sequence). V shed 5 bases, J shed 7 bases, and the junction held 9 bases outside the gene matches. CDR3 in amino acids: CSADHRGSNTQYF. The CDR3 DNA sequence: TGCAGTGCTGACCACAGGGGTTCAAATACGCAGTATTTT.

The chain couples TRBV27 to TRBJ1-5; D call uncertain. V shed 3 bases and J shed 3 bases, with 9 bases lying between them. The CDR3 loop spans 14 amino acids. The germline V gene encodes CDR1 MNHEY and CDR2 SMNVEV (reference sequence). In DNA, the CDR3 is TGTGCCAGCAGTTTGGCCACTGCCAATCAGCCCCAGCATTTT. Encoded protein: CASSLATANQPQHF.

This clonotype was counted only a few times. The V and J genes are TRBV11-2 and TRBJ2-7; D is unresolved. The CDR3 consists of 14 residues. The germline CDR1 and CDR2 sequences are SGHAT and FQNNGV. V was pared by 5 bases and J by 6 bases, with 17 bases between. The DNA for the CDR3 is TGTGCCAGCAGCGCCCACGCGTCTTACAGCGAGCAGTACTTC. Encoded protein: CASSAHASYSEQYF.

The chain couples TRBV24-1 to TRBJ2-1; possible D gene TRBD1, 6 bases. Germline CDR1 reads KGHDR; CDR2 reads SFDVKD. Trimming removed 7 bases at V and 10 bases at J, with 10 bases between. This CDR3 is built from 11 residues. CDR3: CATRDSREQFF. CDR3 nucleotides: TGTGCCACCAGGGACAGTCGGGAGCAGTTCTTC.

This clonotype was seen more than once but under ten times. The chain links TRBV7-2 to TRBJ1-2; D is undetermined. From germline, CDR1 is SGHTA and CDR2 FQGNSA. The CDR3 contains 13 residues. Trimming shortened V by 5 bases and J by 4 bases, and 11 bases separated the two germline ends. The CDR3 coding sequence is TGTGCCAGCAGCCCACAGTCGGGCTATGGCTACACCTTC. As protein: CASSPQSGYGYTF. Together with reference TRBV7-2 and TRBJ1-2, the CDR3 gives the full variable domain: GAGVSQSPSNKVTEKGKDVELRCDPISGHTALYWYRQSLGQGLEFLIYFQGNSAPDKSGLPSDRFSAERTGGSVSTLTIQRTQQEDSAVYLCASSPQSGYGYTFGSGTRLTVV.

V gene TRBV20-1 combines with J gene TRBJ2-1; D unclear. The CDR3 totals 16 residues. The V gene's germline CDR1 is DFQATT and CDR2 SNEGSKA (reference sequence). The V end was cut by 5 bases, the J end by 0 bases, with 17 bases between. CDR3 in DNA: TGCAGTGCTTCCTACCCCGAGACCAGCTCCTACAATGAGCAGTTCTTC. The encoded protein is CSASYPETSSYNEQFF.

The gene calls are TRBV4-1 and TRBJ2-5; 7 nucleotides align to TRBD1. The J call may be mistaken, given a closer DNA end match to TRBJ2-7. Per germline, CDR1 MGHRA and CDR2 YSYEKL. This CDR3 comprises 14 residues. The CDR3 protein is CASSQGQREGEQYF. DNA for the CDR3: TGCGCCAGCAGCCAGGGACAGCGAGAAGGCGAGCAGTACTTC.

The rearrangement uses TRBV28 and TRBJ2-1; the D is unclear. Germline loops: CDR1 MDHEN, CDR2 SYDVKM. The V end lost 2 bases, the J end lost 12 bases, and 11 bases lay between the germline ends. There are 12 residues in the CDR3. CDR3: CASSLTLSSQFF. CDR3 in DNA: TGTGCCAGCAGTTTAACCCTATCCTCGCAGTTCTTC.

The chain uses TRBV4-3 and TRBJ2-7; D may be TRBD1 (5 bases). Germline CDR1 and CDR2: LGHNA and YSLEER. CDR3 length: 16 amino acids. V dropped 0 bases and J dropped 1 base, with 13 bases sitting between them. The CDR3: CASSQDRQGRSYEQYF. The CDR3, as DNA: TGCGCCAGCAGCCAAGATCGCCAGGGCCGGTCCTACGAGCAGTACTTC.

This chain connects TRBV20-1 to TRBJ2-4; TRBD2 agrees at 8 bases. The DNA end lines up better with TRBJ2-7; the J call may be wrong. Germline V gives CDR1 DFQATT, CDR2 SNEGSKA (reference sequence). The CDR3 consists of 13 residues. CDR3 sequence reads: CSARGPSGYEQYF. DNA of the CDR3: TGCAGTGCTAGAGGCCCTAGCGGGTACGAGCAGTACTTC.

The CDR3 DNA is TGTGCCAGCAGCACGGGACAGGGCGTACACCCTGAGCGCATAATCTATGGCTACACCTTC. Amino acid sequence: CASSTGQGVHPERIIYGYTF. The rearrangement links TRBV7-9 to TRBJ1-2; TRBD1 agrees at 9 bases. Germline lookup yields CDR1 SEHNR and CDR2 FQNEAQ (reference sequence). This CDR3 has 20 residues. Trimming took 5 bases from V and 4 from J; bases not matched to a gene: 23.

The CDR3 loop is CSVELYGSVVGTEAFF. The DNA for the CDR3 is TGCAGCGTTGAATTATATGGGTCCGTTGTGGGCACTGAAGCTTTCTTT. The chain recombines TRBV29-1 with TRBJ1-1; D gene uncertain. CDR1 SQVTM and CDR2 ANQGSEA come from the germline V gene. Trimming pared 2 bases from V and 4 bases from J, leaving 20 bases between. This CDR3 is 16 amino acids long.

V is TRBV3-1 and J is TRBJ1-6, with 9 bases fitting TRBD1. Germline CDR1 is LGHDT and CDR2 is YNNKEL (reference sequence). The CDR3 covers 15 residues. V was clipped by 2 bases and J by 9 bases; unmatched bases: 5. This CDR3 is CASSQTGTGCSPLHF. The CDR3 nucleotides are TGTGCCAGCAGCCAAACCGGGACAGGGTGTTCACCCCTCCACTTT.